The rows below give T cell receptor beta chains drawn from one sample of a study of blood T cells in healthy people across ages. TCRdb called the 5' RACE reads again in MiXCR, with one record for every CDR3 protein. The repertoire holds under 1 million distinct CDR3 sequences, with 40% to 50% as singletons. Specimen: blood. These receptors all come from a man in his 60s in good health. The CDR3 runs from the conserved cysteine through the conserved F or W. The D gene is left open where the match is weak. Expanded clones get a size class; other rows say once, few or many, or leave the size out.

>TRBV5-1|-|-|14|TRBJ2-3
TGCGCCAGCAGTGGGGGGGGCTTGCCAGATACGCAGTATTTT
CASSGGGLPDTQYF
>TRBV6-5|TRBD2|-|15|TRBJ2-7
TGTGCCAGCAGGCCCCGGGAGGGCGCAAGATACGAGCAGTACTTC
CASRPREGARYEQYF
>TRBV5-1|TRBD2|few|15|TRBJ2-1
TGCGCCAGCAGCCCGCTAGCGGGGGTCGACAATGAGCAGTTCTTC
CASSPLAGVDNEQFF
>TRBV6-2/TRBV6-3|TRBD1|-|15|TRBJ2-5
TGTGCCAGCAGCGGACAGGGGGCAGTTTGGGAGACCCAGTACTTC
CASSGQGAVWETQYF
>TRBV6-1|TRBD2|few|15|TRBJ2-1
TGTGCCAGCAGTGGGACTAGCGGGGGGCAGAATGAGCAGTTCTTC
CASSGTSGGQNEQFF
>TRBV7-2|-|-|15|TRBJ2-2
TGTGCCAGCAGCTTAGAAGGGACAAGCACCGGGGAGCTGTTTTTT
CASSLEGTSTGELFF
>TRBV6-4|TRBD1|few|14|TRBJ1-1
TGTGCCAGCCGAAGGACAGGGGAGAACACTGAAGCTTTCTTT
CASRRTGENTEAFF
>TRBV7-2|-|-|14|TRBJ2-7
TGTGCCAGCAGCTTAGAACAGCAGACCTACGAGCAGTACTTC
CASSLEQQTYEQYF
>TRBV28|-|few|14|TRBJ2-7
TGTGCCAGCAGTTTCTCCGCAGGGGCCTACGAGCAGTACTTC
CASSFSAGAYEQYF
>TRBV7-9|-|-|15|TRBJ2-5
TGTGCCAGCAGCCCCACGCCGCGGGGGCAGGAGACCCAGTACTTC
CASSPTPRGQETQYF
>TRBV25-1|TRBD2|-|16|TRBJ2-3
TGTGCCAGCAAGCCGACTAGCGGGGGGGTTACAGATACGCAGTATTTT
CASKPTSGGVTDTQYF
>TRBV6-2/TRBV6-3|-|-|14|TRBJ2-7
TGTGCCAACAGCTGGGACGGGGGGCCCTACGAGCAGTACTTC
CANSWDGGPYEQYF
>TRBV20-1|TRBD1|few|13|TRBJ2-1
TGCAGTGCCCCGACAGGGGATCGCAATGAGCAGTTCTTC
CSAPTGDRNEQFF
>TRBV4-3|-|-|14|TRBJ1-6
TGCGCCACCAGGCAGGGGTCCAGGGATTCACCCCTCCACTTT
CATRQGSRDSPLHF
>TRBV24-1|TRBD1|-|15|TRBJ2-1
TGTGCCACCAGTGACCCCGGGACAGGGGGTATTGAGCAGTTCTTC
CATSDPGTGGIEQFF
>TRBV4-3|-|-|15|TRBJ2-2
TGCGCCAGCAGCCATCTACGAGGGTCTGGCGGGGAGCTGTTTTTT
CASSHLRGSGGELFF
>TRBV13|-|few|12|TRBJ2-7
TGTGCCAGCAGCGAGCAGAACTACGAGCAGTACTTC
CASSEQNYEQYF
>TRBV13|TRBD1|-|15|TRBJ1-4
TGTGCCAGCTGCTCCTGGACAGGGACTAATGAAAAACTGTTTTTT
CASCSWTGTNEKLFF
>TRBV29-1|-|many|12|TRBJ2-7
TGCAGCGTTGTAGGATACCCCTACGAGCAGTACTTC
CSVVGYPYEQYF
>TRBV27|-|-|13|TRBJ1-2
TGTGCCAGCAGTCTTACGCAGGGTAGTGGCTGCACCTTC
CASSLTQGSGCTF
>TRBV5-1|TRBD1|-|15|TRBJ2-5
TGCGCCAGCAGCTGGACGAACAGGGGGCCAGAGACCCAGTACTTC
CASSWTNRGPETQYF
>TRBV5-1|-|few|13|TRBJ2-1
TGCGCCAGCAGAGGGCAGGGTAACAATGAGCAGTTCTTC
CASRGQGNNEQFF
>TRBV14|-|-|12|TRBJ2-5
TGTGCCAGCAGCTCCAACGCCCTGACCCAGTACTTC
CASSSNALTQYF
>TRBV7-2|TRBD2|few|18|TRBJ2-3
TGTGCCAGCAGCCCGGGGACTAGCGGGGGGCCCCGGGGAGATACGCAGTATTTT
CASSPGTSGGPRGDTQYF
>TRBV6-5|-|once|13|TRBJ2-4
TGTGCCAGCAGCAGGGACGTGGCATGGGAGCAGTACTTC
CASSRDVAWEQYF
>TRBV4-3|TRBD2|few|15|TRBJ2-7
TGCGCCAGCAGCCAAGACGGCGCGGGGGGCTACGAGCAGTACTTC
CASSQDGAGGYEQYF